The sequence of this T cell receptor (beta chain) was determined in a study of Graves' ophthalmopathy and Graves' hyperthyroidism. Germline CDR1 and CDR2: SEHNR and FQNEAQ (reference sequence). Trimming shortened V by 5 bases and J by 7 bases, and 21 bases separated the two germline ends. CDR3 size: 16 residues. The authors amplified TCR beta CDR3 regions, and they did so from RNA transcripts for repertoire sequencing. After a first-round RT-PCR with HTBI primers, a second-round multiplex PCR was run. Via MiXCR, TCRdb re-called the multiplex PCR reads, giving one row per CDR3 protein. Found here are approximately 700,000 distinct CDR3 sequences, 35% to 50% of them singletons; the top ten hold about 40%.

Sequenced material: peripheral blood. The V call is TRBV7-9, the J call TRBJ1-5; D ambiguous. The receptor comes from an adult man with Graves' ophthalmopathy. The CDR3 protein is CASSAGAGRAGQPQHF. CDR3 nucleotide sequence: TGTGCCAGCAGCGCCGGAGCGGGGAGAGCAGGACAGCCCCAGCATTTT.